The 12 T cell receptor beta chains presented below share a single source sample, sequenced in a study of CD8 T cells in Susac syndrome. The authors reverse transcribed roughly 0.5 to 1 ug RNA with random hexamers. TCRdb reprocessed the immunoSEQ multiplex PCR reads with MiXCR, giving one entry per CDR3 protein. The sample carries more than 75,000 distinct CDR3 sequences, 85% to 95% recorded once. Sequences were obtained from CD8+ T cells from PBMCs. These receptors came from a human donor in good health.

This clonotype has only a few counts. The chain has TRBV6-2 or TRBV6-3 and TRBJ2-2, with D perhaps matching TRBD1 (5 bases). Trimming shortened V by 8 bases and J by 7 bases, and 8 bases separated the two germline ends. CDR3 length: 11 amino acids. The germline V gene has CDR1 MNHEY and CDR2 SVGEGT. Written as DNA, the CDR3 is TGTGCCAGCTCCCAGGGCGGGGAGCTGTTTTTT. Amino acid sequence: CASSQGGELFF.

In DNA form, the CDR3 reads TGTGCCAGTAGTATACCCTGGGGGGCGAATCAGCCCCAGCATTTT. Translating it yields CASSIPWGANQPQHF. J is TRBJ1-5 and V is TRBV19, with D possibly matching TRBD1 (6 bases). Trimming left V 2 bases short and J 4 bases short, with 12 bases between. CDR3 length: 15 amino acids. Per germline, CDR1 LNHDA and CDR2 SQIVND (reference sequence).

J is TRBJ1-1 and V is TRBV5-1, with 7 bases fitting TRBD1. This CDR3 has 14 amino acids. Per germline, CDR1 SGHRS and CDR2 YFSETQ. V lost 4 bases to trimming and J lost 3 bases; unmatched junction nucleotides: 6. The chain's CDR3 is CASSAHRGDTEAFF. The DNA for the CDR3 is TGCGCCAGCAGCGCCCACAGGGGTGACACTGAAGCTTTCTTT.

This chain links TRBV4-2 with TRBJ2-2; possibly TRBD1 for D (5 bases). Trimming shortened V by 0 bases and J by 5 bases, and 19 bases separated the two germline ends. The CDR3 has 18 amino acids. Germline lookup yields CDR1 LGHNA and CDR2 YNFKEQ. The chain's CDR3 is CASSQERPGLVVTGELFF. CDR3 nucleotides: TGTGCCAGCAGCCAAGAGCGCCCAGGGTTGGTAGTAACCGGGGAGCTGTTTTTT.

In its sample, this clonotype was seen once. The CDR3 DNA reads TGTGCCAGCATCCCGCTCCTTCCGGGGAGACGGCATACGCAGTATTTT. It is translated as CASIPLLPGRRHTQYF. The rearrangement joins TRBV6-1 to TRBJ2-3, with D tentatively TRBD2 (5 bases). Per germline, CDR1 MNHNS and CDR2 SASEGT. The CDR3 consists of 16 residues. The ends were cut back, 7 bases at V and 7 bases at J, with 24 bases in the middle.

J is TRBJ1-4 and V is TRBV6-2 or TRBV6-3; D not certain. Germline V lookup: CDR1 MNHEY, CDR2 SVGEGT. V lost 2 bases and J 5 bases, leaving 9 bases between the germline ends. The CDR3 has 14 amino acids. In DNA form, the CDR3 reads TGTGCCAGCAGTTACGGCGGATCCAATGAAAAACTGTTTTTT. Protein product: CASSYGGSNEKLFF.

This rearrangement joins TRBV2 to TRBJ1-2, with a tentative D call TRBD1 (5 bases). V was trimmed by 2 bases and J by 3 bases, leaving 10 bases between them. Per the germline V gene, CDR1 is SNHLY and CDR2 is FYNNEI. The CDR3 spans 14 residues. DNA of the CDR3: TGTGCCAGCAGTGAATTTGGCAGGGACTATGGCTACACCTTC. Its protein product is CASSEFGRDYGYTF.

This chain links TRBV29-1 with TRBJ2-7; 12 nucleotides match TRBD1. The germline V gene encodes CDR1 SQVTM and CDR2 ANQGSEA. Trimming removed 2 bases from V and 4 bases from J; junction bases left unmatched: 3. This CDR3 contains 14 residues. CDR3 amino acids: CSVEPGQGAYEQYF. DNA of the CDR3: TGCAGCGTTGAACCGGGACAGGGGGCTTACGAGCAGTACTTC.

The chain couples TRBV4-1 to TRBJ2-3, with 8 bases lining up with TRBD2. This CDR3 has 16 amino acids. V dropped 0 bases and J dropped 6; count of bases not matched to a gene: 8. Germline values: CDR1 MGHRA, CDR2 YSYEKL. The CDR3 sequence is CASSQENRGGRDTQYF. The CDR3 coding sequence is TGCGCCAGCAGCCAAGAGAACCGGGGGGGCCGGGATACGCAGTATTTT.

This clonotype was seen only once. The rearrangement links TRBV7-3 to TRBJ2-7, with TRBD1 as a possible D gene (6 bases). Germline V lookup: CDR1 SGHTA, CDR2 FQGTGA. CDR3 length: 16 residues. Deletions cut 2 bases from V and 0 bases from J, with 14 bases between. The CDR3: CASSLGSRGSSYEQYF. CDR3 nucleotides: TGTGCCAGCAGCTTAGGGTCCAGGGGCAGCTCCTACGAGCAGTACTTC. Using reference TRBV7-3 and TRBJ2-7 for the parts outside the CDR3, the full variable domain is GAGVSQTPSNKVTEKGKYVELRCDPISGHTALYWYRQSLGQGPEFLIYFQGTGAADDSGLPNDRFFAVRPEGSVSTLKIQRTERGDSAVYLCASSLGSRGSSYEQYFGPGTRLTVT.

J is TRBJ2-7 and V is TRBV3-1; 7 nucleotides line up with TRBD1. The CDR3 runs to 14 residues. Germline lookup yields CDR1 LGHDT and CDR2 YNNKEL (reference sequence). Trimming at V came to 3 bases and at J to 2 bases, leaving 4 bases not matched to a gene. The CDR3 DNA follows: TGTGCCAGCAGCCAGGGCAGGGGGACCTACGAGCAGTACTTC. This encodes CASSQGRGTYEQYF.

The chain recombines TRBV5-1 with TRBJ2-7; 7 nucleotides line up with TRBD2. Germline trimming cut 2 bases from V and 2 bases from J; bases unmatched to any gene: 4. CDR3 size: 14 residues. Germline V lookup: CDR1 SGHRS, CDR2 YFSETQ. CDR3 sequence reads: CASSFRGGAYEQYF. CDR3 nucleotide sequence: TGCGCCAGCAGCTTTCGTGGGGGGGCCTACGAGCAGTACTTC.